The text below deals with one TCR beta chain. This specimen belongs to a study of blood T cell repertoires in COVID-19. Study details: Material from acute and convalescent COVID-19 was sourced from the United States, Italy and Spain. Sources were T cells, B-cell-depleted T cells, or PBMCs; the material itself was cDNA or gDNA.

The length of the CDR3 is 16 residues. The ends were cut back, 0 bases at V and 6 bases at J, with 16 bases in the middle. Germline V CDR1 and CDR2: SGDLS, YYNGEE. How the authors handled the data: Reference gene primer amplification gave nucleated cell count estimates. Repertoires were generated with immunoSEQ multiplex PCR, while TCRdb's copy carries only in-frame clones and drops some. V and J calls and clone size are given by that table; D and trimming were obtained from the DNA. The sample has 40,000 or so clones, about 90% seen once. The sequenced sample was peripheral blood. The receptor was isolated from a human donor in a cohort sampled during active COVID-19. This sequence joins TRBV9 and TRBJ2-1; a weak D match, TRBD2 (5 bases). The CDR3 DNA reads as TGTGCCAGCAGCGTAGGGGTGCTAGCCATCATCAATGAGCAGTTCTTC. As protein: CASSVGVLAIINEQFF.